This passage covers 28 T cell receptor beta chains from one sample sequenced in a study of cytomegalovirus exposure and HLA in healthy donors. Sequenced by immunoSEQ multiplex PCR; TCRdb stores in-frame clones only, minus some. Of 180,000 or so clones in the sample, approximately 86% are singletons; the top ten hold 6% to 8%. Sequenced input: PBMCs. The source is a man aged 25-45 years in good health and CMV-seropositive.

The rearrangement uses TRBV7-9 and TRBJ1-5; D uncertain. Trimming cost V 5 bases and J 1 base, with 15 bases left between them. This CDR3 spans 16 amino acids. CDR1 SEHNR and CDR2 FQNEAQ come from the germline V gene (reference sequence). In DNA, the CDR3 is TGTGCCAGCAGCCCCCGCGGGTGGAGAAGCAATCAGCCCCAGCATTTT. Amino acids: CASSPRGWRSNQPQHF.

The V call is TRBV15, the J call TRBJ1-5, with D possibly being TRBD1 (5 bases). The V gene lost 0 bases and the J gene lost 5 bases, with 14 bases spanning the gap. Per the germline V gene, CDR1 is LNHNV and CDR2 is YYDKDF (reference sequence). The CDR3 is 16 amino acids. CDR3 in DNA: TGTGCCACCAGCAGAGATCAAAGGGGCACTGATCAGCCCCAGCATTTT. Its protein is CATSRDQRGTDQPQHF.

The count of this clone is one. The J gene is TRBJ2-5, the V gene TRBV29-1; D gene ambiguous. With 4 bases removed from V and 1 base from J, the gap between germline ends came to 10 bases. The CDR3 is 13 residues long. The germline V gene has CDR1 SQVTM and CDR2 ANQGSEA. The CDR3 loop reads CSVVRVVQETQYF. CDR3 DNA: TGCAGCGTTGTCCGAGTGGTCCAAGAGACCCAGTACTTC.

Here the CDR3 reads CASRLAGYEQYF. The CDR3 DNA reads as TGTGCCAGCAGACTGGCGGGCTACGAGCAGTACTTC. The V and J genes are TRBV7-2 and TRBJ2-7, with D possibly being TRBD2 (5 bases). Germline values: CDR1 SGHTA, CDR2 FQGNSA. V lost 6 bases to trimming and J lost 3 bases, with 9 bases between them. This CDR3 is built from 12 residues. The full variable domain, with the rest looked up from reference TRBV7-2 and TRBJ2-7, is GAGVSQSPSNKVTEKGKDVELRCDPISGHTALYWYRQSLGQGLEFLIYFQGNSAPDKSGLPSDRFSAERTGGSVSTLTIQRTQQEDSAVYLCASRLAGYEQYFGPGTRLTVT.

The CDR3 reads CASSQDTLTQYF. CDR3 nucleotides: TGCGCCAGCAGCCAGGACACTTTGACCCAGTACTTC. V usage is TRBV5-1 and J usage is TRBJ2-5; TRBD1 might be the D (5 bases). This CDR3 contains 12 residues. V lost 4 bases, J lost 7 bases, and 11 bases lay in between. Germline lookup yields CDR1 SGHRS and CDR2 YFSETQ.

This chain joins TRBV28 and TRBJ2-5, with 11 positions matching TRBD2. V was pared by 5 bases and J by 5 bases, with 16 bases of the junction left unmatched. CDR1 is MDHEN and CDR2 is SYDVKM in the germline V gene. This CDR3 has 18 residues. The CDR3 bases are TGTGCCAGCAGTCCCGACCTAGCGGGAGGAGTTGTAGGGGAGACCCAGTACTTC. Translation gives CASSPDLAGGVVGETQYF.

The rearrangement joins TRBV4-1 to TRBJ1-2; D uncertain. CDR3 length: 15 residues. The V end lost 0 bases, the J end lost 2 bases, and 10 bases lay between the germline ends. The V gene's germline CDR1 is MGHRA and CDR2 YSYEKL. The CDR3 sequence: CASSQETEPNYGYTF. CDR3 nucleotide sequence: TGCGCCAGCAGCCAAGAAACCGAACCAAACTATGGCTACACCTTC.

This clone has a single count. The chain carries TRBV7-9 and TRBJ2-3; D uncertain. This CDR3 region has 13 residues. Germline loops: CDR1 SEHNR, CDR2 FQNEAQ (reference sequence). The ends were cut back, 5 bases at V and 2 bases at J, with 8 bases in the middle. This CDR3 is CASSQVDTDTQYF. The CDR3 DNA reads as TGTGCCAGCAGCCAAGTCGACACAGATACGCAGTATTTT.

This chain uses TRBV5-1 with TRBJ2-5, with D perhaps assigned TRBD1 or TRBD2 (6 bases each). Trimming took off 7 bases at V and 2 bases at J, with 21 bases between the two ends. The CDR3 spans 16 residues. Germline lookup yields CDR1 SGHRS and CDR2 YFSETQ. CDR3: CASRPSGAGGQETQYF. For the CDR3, the DNA is TGCGCCAGCCGCCCGTCGGGGGCGGGCGGGCAAGAGACCCAGTACTTC.

J is TRBJ2-2 and V is TRBV27; 7 bases align to TRBD1. V gave up 6 bases and J gave up 5 bases; unmatched junction bases: 9. CDR1 is MNHEY, CDR2 SMNVEV, per germline (reference sequence). This CDR3 region has 15 residues. CDR3 in DNA: TGTGCCAGCAGCTCACCGGGACAGCGTACCGGGGAGCTGTTTTTT. Translating gives CASSSPGQRTGELFF.

The chain combines TRBV19 with TRBJ2-1, with TRBD1 matching over 7 bases. CDR1 LNHDA and CDR2 SQIVND come from the germline V gene (reference sequence). Trimming took 7 bases from V and 8 from J; bases not matched to a gene: 14. This CDR3 contains 15 residues. The CDR3 reads CASNGRTATGDEQFF. CDR3 in DNA: TGTGCCAGTAATGGTCGGACTGCTACAGGGGATGAGCAGTTCTTC.

The V and J genes are TRBV6-5 and TRBJ1-4; D possibly corresponds to TRBD1 (5 bases). Between the trimmed V and J ends, which lost 6 bases and 8 bases, there was a span of 10 bases. Germline CDR1 reads MNHEY; CDR2 reads SVGAGI. This CDR3 is built from 12 residues. The CDR3 region is CASRRGNEKLFF. CDR3 in DNA: TGTGCCAGCAGAAGGGGAAACGAAAAACTGTTTTTT.

CDR3 sequence: CASSPGSAGNTIYF. CDR3 DNA: TGTGCCAGCAGCCCCGGGTCTGCTGGAAACACCATATATTTT. The chain has TRBV11-2 and TRBJ1-3; D uncertain. In germline, CDR1 is SGHAT, CDR2 FQNNGV. V was trimmed by 5 bases and J by 2 bases, leaving 10 bases between them. The CDR3 has 14 amino acids.

The V gene is TRBV4-3, the J gene TRBJ1-5, with 7 bases lining up with TRBD1. From germline, CDR1 is LGHNA and CDR2 YSLEER. CDR3 length equals 15 residues. J lost 7 bases, V lost 3 bases, and 9 bases had no gene match. Here the CDR3 reads CASSQEQGSRQPQHF. The CDR3 region has the DNA TGCGCCAGCAGCCAGGAACAGGGGAGCCGACAGCCCCAGCATTTT.

Notes on this clone: Relative to the germline gene, one junction end is altered; a read error may explain this. The J gene is TRBJ2-1, the V gene TRBV14; 8 positions agree with TRBD2. The CDR3 has 15 amino acids. The germline V gene encodes CDR1 SGHDN and CDR2 FVKESK. The DNA of the CDR3 is TGTGCCAGCAGCCGCCGGGGGGGCGGGCTCCAGAATAGAATCTTC. It translates to CASSRRGGGLQNRIF.

This chain links TRBV11-2 with TRBJ2-7, with TRBD2 matching 11 bases. Germline V gene data show CDR1 as SGHAT and CDR2 as FQNNGV. The CDR3 runs to 17 residues. Trimming at V came to 0 bases and at J to 2 bases, leaving 6 bases not matched to a gene. CDR3 sequence: CASSLDGTSGYAYEQYF. The DNA of the CDR3 is TGTGCCAGCAGCTTAGATGGGACTAGCGGCTATGCCTACGAGCAGTACTTC.

The genes are TRBV9 and TRBJ2-1; D not certain. The germline CDR1 and CDR2 sequences are SGDLS and YYNGEE. The CDR3 loop spans 11 amino acids. Between the trimmed V and J ends, which lost 4 bases and 9 bases, there was a span of 8 bases. CDR3 sequence reads: CASSKSGEQFF. In DNA form, the CDR3 reads TGTGCCAGCAGCAAGAGTGGTGAGCAGTTCTTC. The whole variable domain, remainder taken from reference TRBV9 and TRBJ2-1, is DSGVTQTPKHLITATGQRVTLRCSPRSGDLSVYWYQQSLDQGLQFLIQYYNGEERAKGNILERFSAQQFPDLHSELNLSSLELGDSALYFCASSKSGEQFFGPGTRLTVL.

This clone was seen just once. The J gene is TRBJ2-1, the V gene TRBV9, with a weak D call TRBD2 (6 bases). CDR1 is SGDLS and CDR2 is YYNGEE in the germline V gene. Trimming stripped 4 bases from V and 0 bases from J, with 17 bases between. This CDR3 region has 17 residues. CDR3 sequence reads: CASSPRRGASSYNEQFF. The CDR3 DNA reads as TGTGCCAGCAGCCCCAGGCGCGGGGCCAGCTCCTACAATGAGCAGTTCTTC. The full variable domain, its missing parts supplied by reference TRBV9 and TRBJ2-1, is DSGVTQTPKHLITATGQRVTLRCSPRSGDLSVYWYQQSLDQGLQFLIQYYNGEERAKGNILERFSAQQFPDLHSELNLSSLELGDSALYFCASSPRRGASSYNEQFFGPGTRLTVL.

This chain uses TRBV4-3 with TRBJ1-1; TRBD1 might be the D (5 bases). The V and J ends lost 2 bases and 5 bases respectively, with 9 bases between them. CDR1 and CDR2 (germline): LGHNA, YSLEER. This CDR3 has 13 amino acids. The CDR3 protein is CASSQMGDTEAFF. CDR3 coding DNA: TGCGCCAGCAGCCAAATGGGGGATACTGAAGCTTTCTTT.

The genes are TRBV19 and TRBJ2-1; TRBD2 matches 11 bases. V was clipped by 3 bases and J by 8 bases; unmatched bases: 6. The germline CDR1 and CDR2 sequences are LNHDA and SQIVND (reference sequence). This CDR3 region has 15 residues. This CDR3 is CASSISGRALDEQFF. Written as DNA, the CDR3 is TGTGCCAGTAGTATTAGCGGGAGGGCTCTCGATGAGCAGTTCTTC.

This chain links TRBV9 with TRBJ1-2; 8 bases agree with TRBD1. Germline lookup yields CDR1 SGDLS and CDR2 YYNGEE. The CDR3 spans 14 residues. The J segment lost 7 bases and the V segment lost 6 bases, leaving 11 bases of the junction unmatched. In nucleotides, the CDR3 is TGTGCCAGCACCTTATTGGACAGGGAAGGTGGCTACACCTTC. Its translation: CASTLLDREGGYTF.

This clone occurred once. The chain joins TRBV27 to TRBJ2-5; D not resolved. The germline CDR1 and CDR2 sequences are MNHEY and SMNVEV (reference sequence). The V end lost 6 bases, the J end lost 1 base, and 12 bases lay between the germline ends. The CDR3 length is 14 residues. DNA for the CDR3: TGTGCCAGCAGCCACTTACTCTCCCAAGAGACCCAGTACTTC. It yields the protein CASSHLLSQETQYF.

The chain uses TRBV11-2 and TRBJ1-2; D might be TRBD1 (6 bases). Germline V gene lookup returns CDR1 SGHAT and CDR2 FQNNGV. The V end was cut by 1 base, the J end by 8 bases, with 20 bases between. This CDR3 has 16 amino acids. The CDR3 spells CASSLASGGGREGYTF. The DNA for the CDR3 is TGTGCCAGCAGCTTAGCCTCCGGAGGGGGGCGCGAAGGCTACACCTTC.

This rearrangement joins TRBV19 to TRBJ2-7; 9 nucleotides agree with TRBD1. The CDR3 is made up of 15 amino acids. Per the germline V gene, CDR1 is LNHDA and CDR2 is SQIVND (reference sequence). Unmatched junction bases numbered 6, after V lost 1 base and J lost 5 bases. The CDR3 protein is CASSIAGTGKNEQYF. In DNA, the CDR3 is TGTGCCAGTAGTATAGCAGGGACAGGGAAGAACGAGCAGTACTTC.

V usage is TRBV15 and J usage is TRBJ1-5, with unresolved D. CDR1 is LNHNV, CDR2 YYDKDF, per germline (reference sequence). Trimming took off 6 bases at V and 6 bases at J, with 24 bases between the two ends. The CDR3 has 17 residues. The CDR3 is CATSKAATFFMVQPQHF. DNA of the CDR3: TGTGCCACCAGTAAGGCAGCTACCTTCTTTATGGTTCAGCCCCAGCATTTT.

The V and J genes are TRBV5-1 and TRBJ2-3; D may be TRBD2 (6 bases). The CDR3 has 14 amino acids. Germline values: CDR1 SGHRS, CDR2 YFSETQ. Trimming took off 4 bases at V and 1 base at J, with 10 bases between the two ends. This CDR3 is CASSAGTGTDTQYF. The CDR3 DNA reads as TGCGCCAGCAGCGCGGGGACCGGCACAGATACGCAGTATTTT. Full variable domain (missing parts from reference TRBV5-1 and TRBJ2-3): KAGVTQTPRYLIKTRGQQVTLSCSPISGHRSVSWYQQTPGQGLQFLFEYFSETQRNKGNFPGRFSGRQFSNSRSEMNVSTLELGDSALYLCASSAGTGTDTQYFGPGTRLTVL.

The chain combines TRBV19 with TRBJ2-7, with TRBD1 matching over 9 bases. Trimming took 1 base from V and 3 from J; bases not matched to a gene: 1. Germline CDR1 and CDR2: LNHDA and SQIVND (reference sequence). This CDR3 is 14 amino acids long. CDR3 DNA sequence: TGTGCCAGTAGTATAGGGACAGGGGTCTACGAGCAGTACTTC. Its translation: CASSIGTGVYEQYF.

The chain carries TRBV11-3 and TRBJ2-6, with D perhaps assigned TRBD1 or TRBD2 (5 bases each). The CDR3 runs to 16 residues. The germline V gene has CDR1 SGHNT and CDR2 YENEEA. The V and J ends lost 5 bases and 4 bases respectively, with 15 bases between them. The CDR3 reads CASSTPGRSGANVLTF. In DNA, the CDR3 is TGTGCCAGCAGCACCCCGGGACGCTCGGGGGCCAACGTCCTGACTTTC. The full variable domain, in which reference TRBV11-3 and TRBJ2-6 provide the parts outside the CDR3, is EAGVVQSPRYKIIEKKQPVAFWCNPISGHNTLYWYLQNLGQGPELLIRYENEEAVDDSQLPKDRFSAERLKGVDSTLKIQPAELGDSAVYLCASSTPGRSGANVLTFGAGSRLTVL.